A single sample is the source of the 26 T cell receptor beta chains below, sequenced in a study of response to subunit inactivated influenza vaccine. TCRdb passed the RT-PCR reads through MiXCR, listing each CDR3 protein once. The sample includes approximately 500,000 distinct CDR3 sequences, under 25% of them seen just once. A further study also used this sample, focusing on T cells expressing NK-cell markers. That publication notes: Making the TCR beta cDNA relied on 5'RACE template switching with UMIs.

This specimen consisted of CD4+ T cells sorted from PBMCs, obtained about 12 days after vaccination. Every receptor here comes from a man aged 50 or older who received an inactivated influenza vaccine.

In its sample, this clonotype was seen a few times. The chain has TRBV30 and TRBJ2-2; no definite D call. The V end lost 3 bases, the J end lost 4 bases, and 9 bases lay between the germline ends. Germline V gives CDR1 GTSNPN, CDR2 SVGIG (reference sequence). This CDR3 spans 13 amino acids. This CDR3 is CAWSIQSTGELFF. As DNA, the CDR3 is TGTGCCTGGAGCATACAGAGCACCGGGGAGCTGTTTTTT.

The chain is built from TRBV12-3 or TRBV12-4 and TRBJ2-7, with D perhaps matching TRBD2 (5 bases). The CDR3 has 15 residues. The ends were cut back, 6 bases at V and 5 bases at J, with 20 bases in the middle. The CDR3 loop reads CASSKTGIHTDEQYF. The CDR3 coding sequence is TGTGCCAGCAGCAAAACCGGGATCCACACCGACGAGCAGTACTTC.

Many counts were recorded for this clonotype. The chain employs TRBV6-6 and TRBJ2-5; D gene ambiguous. The germline V gene encodes CDR1 MNHNY and CDR2 SVGAGI (reference sequence). V lost 5 bases and J lost 1, with 8 bases in between. This CDR3 contains 13 residues. Written as DNA, the CDR3 is TGTGCCAGCAGTAAAAGGCCCCAAGAGACCCAGTACTTC. It is translated as CASSKRPQETQYF.

This clonotype was seen a few times. The chain couples TRBV20-1 to TRBJ1-1; a weak D match, TRBD1 (5 bases). Trimming took off 5 bases at V and 3 bases at J, with 19 bases between the two ends. Germline lookup yields CDR1 DFQATT and CDR2 SNEGSKA (reference sequence). CDR3 size: 15 residues. The CDR3 coding sequence is TGCAGTGCTCCTCGCGGGGGTCTGGGGGACACTGAAGCTTTCTTT. It translates to CSAPRGGLGDTEAFF.

In this sample, this clonotype turned up a few times. The V gene is TRBV20-1, the J gene TRBJ1-4; D not certain. Trimming left V 6 bases short and J 7 bases short, with 18 bases between. Germline V gene data show CDR1 as DFQATT and CDR2 as SNEGSKA (reference sequence). CDR3 length: 14 amino acids. The CDR3 loop is CSAPMVKEAEKLFF. Here the CDR3 DNA reads TGCAGTGCCCCGATGGTCAAGGAGGCTGAAAAACTGTTTTTT.

In its sample, this clonotype was seen a few times. The rearrangement joins TRBV15 to TRBJ2-3; the match to TRBD2 covers 11 bases. V lost 2 bases to trimming and J lost 5 bases; unmatched junction nucleotides: 9. CDR3 length: 17 residues. Germline CDR1 LNHNV, CDR2 YYDKDF (reference sequence). The CDR3 sequence: CATSRPPRLAGGDTQYF. CDR3 coding DNA: TGTGCCACCAGCAGACCCCCCAGGCTAGCGGGAGGAGATACGCAGTATTTT.

This clonotype was counted a few times. This chain connects TRBV29-1 to TRBJ2-7; 7 bases line up with TRBD2. CDR1 and CDR2 from the germline V gene are SQVTM and ANQGSEA. V dropped 8 bases and J dropped 1; count of bases not matched to a gene: 11. CDR3 length: 14 amino acids. The CDR3 DNA is TGCAGCATCCTGTCTAGCGGAAGTTCCTACGAGCAGTACTTC. Translation gives CSILSSGSSYEQYF.

The V call is TRBV5-6, the J call TRBJ1-4; D is possibly TRBD1 (5 bases). V was trimmed by 1 base and J by 1 base, leaving 8 bases between them. The CDR3 runs to 15 residues. Looked up from germline, CDR1 is SGHDT and CDR2 is YYEEEE. The CDR3 bases are TGTGCCAGCAGCTTGTGGGGCAGAACTAATGAAAAACTGTTTTTT. Residues: CASSLWGRTNEKLFF.

V usage is TRBV12-3 or TRBV12-4 and J usage is TRBJ1-6; D is unresolved. CDR3 size: 16 residues. V was shortened by 0 bases and J by 7 bases, with 13 bases between the two germline ends. CDR3 residues: CASSLAQPARNSPLHF. CDR3 coding DNA: TGTGCCAGCAGTTTAGCCCAGCCAGCCAGGAATTCACCCCTCCACTTT.

This clonotype was seen only a few times. The gene calls are TRBV5-1 and TRBJ2-5; TRBD2 might be the D (6 bases). The germline V gene has CDR1 SGHRS and CDR2 YFSETQ. The CDR3 sequence is 15 residues long. V was clipped by 4 bases and J by 5 bases, with 18 bases between them. This CDR3 reads CASSTDGRRTETQYF. CDR3 DNA: TGCGCCAGCAGCACAGACGGGAGACGAACGGAGACCCAGTACTTC.

This clonotype has at least ten counts. The CDR3 bases are TGTGCCAGCAGCGGGACAGGGGGCGCCTACGAGCAGTACTTC. Encoded protein: CASSGTGGAYEQYF. The J gene is TRBJ2-7, the V gene TRBV5-5; TRBD1 agrees at 12 bases. The CDR3 extends over 14 amino acids. The V segment lost 4 bases and the J segment 2 bases; nucleotides outside the gene matches: 1. Germline assignment: CDR1 SGHKS and CDR2 YYEKEE (reference sequence).

In this sample, this clonotype turned up a few times. The chain is built from TRBV7-9 and TRBJ2-1; 9 bases agree with TRBD2. Per the germline V gene, CDR1 is SEHNR and CDR2 is FQNEAQ (reference sequence). The CDR3 covers 17 residues. Germline trimming cut 2 bases from V and 8 bases from J; bases unmatched to any gene: 13. CDR3 sequence (DNA): TGTGCCAGCAGCTTACGTCCCGGACTAGCGATTTCGGATGAGCAGTTCTTC. Protein sequence: CASSLRPGLAISDEQFF.

This chain links TRBV7-2 with TRBJ1-1; a possible D gene is TRBD1 (6 bases). CDR1 is SGHTA and CDR2 is FQGNSA in the germline V gene. Trimming left V 1 base short and J 1 base short, with 16 bases between. The CDR3 covers 17 residues. CDR3 residues: CASSLELRGATNTEAFF. Written as DNA, the CDR3 is TGTGCCAGCAGCTTAGAGTTACGGGGGGCAACGAACACTGAAGCTTTCTTT. Looking up the rest from reference TRBV7-2 and TRBJ1-1 gives the full variable domain: GAGVSQSPSNKVTEKGKDVELRCDPISGHTALYWYRQSLGQGLEFLIYFQGNSAPDKSGLPSDRFSAERTGGSVSTLTIQRTQQEDSAVYLCASSLELRGATNTEAFFGQGTRLTVV.

The chain employs TRBV3-1 and TRBJ2-3; TRBD1 is a possible D gene (7 bases). Deletions cut 2 bases from V and 1 base from J, with 10 bases between. Germline assignment: CDR1 LGHDT and CDR2 YNNKEL (reference sequence). This CDR3 has 15 residues. The DNA of the CDR3 is TGTGCCAGCAGCCAACAGGGGGGCGGCACAGATACGCAGTATTTT. Translation gives CASSQQGGGTDTQYF.

The sample holds a few counts of this clonotype. CDR3 protein: CASSSPVPRQETQYF. The DNA of the CDR3 is TGTGCCAGCAGTTCCCCAGTTCCTCGTCAAGAGACCCAGTACTTC. This rearrangement joins TRBV6-2 or TRBV6-3 to TRBJ2-5; no firm D call. CDR1 and CDR2 (germline): MNHEY, SVGEGT. With 4 bases removed from V and 2 bases from J, the gap between germline ends came to 14 bases. The CDR3 has 15 amino acids.

V gene TRBV15 combines with J gene TRBJ2-3, with 9 positions matching TRBD1. CDR3 length: 17 amino acids. V shed 0 bases and J 5 bases; nucleotides not matched to a gene: 9. Germline V gene data show CDR1 as LNHNV and CDR2 as YYDKDF (reference sequence). This CDR3 reads CATSRDATGQGKDTQYF. The CDR3 coding sequence is TGTGCCACCAGCAGAGATGCGACGGGACAGGGAAAAGATACGCAGTATTTT.

In its sample, this clonotype was seen a few times. The J gene is TRBJ2-7, the V gene TRBV29-1, with a possible D match to TRBD2 (6 bases). V lost 4 bases and J 2 bases, leaving 15 bases between the germline ends. This CDR3 has 14 amino acids. Looked up from germline, CDR1 is SQVTM and CDR2 is ANQGSEA. CDR3 region: CSVVAGSGPYEQYF. The CDR3 DNA follows: TGCAGCGTTGTTGCGGGATCCGGGCCCTACGAGCAGTACTTC.

The chain recombines TRBV11-2 with TRBJ2-1, with 14 bases identical to TRBD2. In germline, CDR1 is SGHAT, CDR2 FQNNGV. After removal of 4 bases from V and 5 bases from J, the junction contained 1 base not matched to a gene. There are 15 residues in the CDR3. The CDR3 spells CASSWTSGGNNEQFF. The CDR3 DNA is TGTGCCAGCAGCTGGACTAGCGGGGGGAACAATGAGCAGTTCTTC.

This clonotype was counted only a few times. The chain combines TRBV6-1 with TRBJ2-6; D gene ambiguous. The CDR3 runs to 16 residues. V lost 3 bases, J lost 0 bases, and 9 bases lay in between. CDR1 is MNHNS and CDR2 is SASEGT in the germline V gene. Written as DNA, the CDR3 is TGTGCCAGCAGTGAGGGTCCGGCCTCTGGGGCCAACGTCCTGACTTTC. Protein sequence: CASSEGPASGANVLTF.

Many counts were recorded for this clonotype. This rearrangement joins TRBV5-5 to TRBJ2-5; D is ambiguous. The CDR3 has 13 residues. Trimming left V 3 bases short and J 1 base short, with 7 bases between. Germline V CDR1 and CDR2: SGHKS, YYEKEE (reference sequence). The CDR3 here is CASSSSFQETQYF. In DNA, the CDR3 is TGTGCCAGCAGCTCATCTTTCCAAGAGACCCAGTACTTC.

This clonotype was seen a handful of times. The chain joins TRBV4-3 to TRBJ2-1; 9 bases fit TRBD1. V trimming: 0 bases; J trimming: 9 bases; junction bases outside the gene matches: 6. The CDR3 totals 15 residues. CDR1 is LGHNA and CDR2 is YSLEER in the germline V gene. The CDR3 loop reads CASSQEADRGGEQFF. The DNA of the CDR3 is TGCGCCAGCAGCCAAGAGGCCGACAGGGGGGGTGAGCAGTTCTTC.

This chain connects TRBV5-1 to TRBJ1-1; 7 nucleotides align to TRBD1. The junction had 5 bases not matched to a gene; V was cut back by 0 bases and J by 3 bases. The CDR3 has 15 residues. Germline CDR1 reads SGHRS; CDR2 reads YFSETQ. CDR3 in amino acids: CASSLEGRGYTEAFF. The CDR3 nucleotides read TGCGCCAGCAGCTTGGAGGGCAGGGGGTACACTGAAGCTTTCTTT.

This clonotype was seen more than once but under ten times. This chain joins TRBV4-2 and TRBJ1-4; D gene unclear. Germline V lookup: CDR1 LGHNA, CDR2 YNFKEQ. Trimming stripped 0 bases from V and 7 bases from J, with 9 bases between. The CDR3 loop spans 14 amino acids. The CDR3 loop reads CASSQDHGIEKLFF. For the CDR3, the DNA is TGTGCCAGCAGCCAAGACCACGGGATTGAAAAACTGTTTTTT.

This rearrangement joins TRBV12-3 or TRBV12-4 to TRBJ2-2, with 7 bases aligning to TRBD1. The CDR3 is 16 residues long. The J segment lost 1 base and the V segment lost 6 bases, leaving 8 bases of the junction unmatched. CDR3 amino acids: CASRETGTVNTGELFF. CDR3 DNA: TGTGCCAGCAGAGAGACCGGGACAGTGAACACCGGGGAGCTGTTTTTT.

The genes are TRBV20-1 and TRBJ2-2; TRBD1 is a possible D gene (6 bases). The germline V and J ends were trimmed by 6 bases and 6 bases, with 17 bases remaining between them. The CDR3 spans 14 residues. CDR1 is DFQATT, CDR2 SNEGSKA, per germline (reference sequence). CDR3 nucleotide sequence: TGCAGTGCAAGGACAGATACCCGGTCCGGGGAGCTGTTTTTT. It yields the protein CSARTDTRSGELFF.

The rearrangement joins TRBV7-8 to TRBJ2-7; D gene ambiguous. The V and J ends lost 1 base and 1 base respectively, with 11 bases between them. The length of the CDR3 is 15 residues. Germline values: CDR1 SGHVS, CDR2 FQNEAQ. CDR3 DNA sequence: TGTGCCAGCAGCTTAGATATGGCCGTGTCCTACGAGCAGTACTTC. Its translation: CASSLDMAVSYEQYF.